The 10 T cell receptor beta chains presented below share a single source sample, sequenced in a study of blood T cell repertoires in COVID-19. Method: immunoSEQ multiplex PCR; TCRdb's copy keeps in-frame clones and lacks some. Of a few hundred thousand clones listed, 75% to 90% are singletons. What was sequenced was PBMCs or T cells enriched from blood (not recorded which). These receptors came from a woman aged 50 to 60 who had recovered from COVID-19.

This rearrangement joins TRBV18 to TRBJ1-3, with D perhaps TRBD1 (5 bases). This CDR3 is built from 17 residues. V was shortened by 3 bases and J by 2 bases, with 17 bases between the two germline ends. Germline assignment: CDR1 KGHSH and CDR2 LQKENI. The CDR3 loop is CASSPVQAGDPGNTIYF. The CDR3 nucleotides read TGTGCCAGCTCACCGGTCCAGGCGGGGGATCCTGGAAACACCATATATTTT.

This sequence joins TRBV10-3 and TRBJ1-1, with TRBD1 as a possible D gene (5 bases). The CDR3 length is 14 residues. Between the trimmed V and J ends, which lost 4 bases and 6 bases, there was a span of 15 bases. Germline-derived CDR1 and CDR2 are ENHRY and SYGVKD. The CDR3 here is CAISVQGPGAEAFF. The CDR3 DNA follows: TGTGCCATCAGTGTTCAGGGCCCGGGGGCTGAAGCTTTCTTT.

This chain joins TRBV6-2 or TRBV6-3 and TRBJ2-6; D might be TRBD2 (5 bases). V gave up 5 bases and J gave up 7 bases, with 12 bases separating them. In germline, CDR1 is MNHEY, CDR2 SVGEGT. This CDR3 spans 14 amino acids. In DNA, the CDR3 is TGTGCCAGCAGTCCCGACTACTTAGCCAACGTCCTGACTTTC. This gives the protein CASSPDYLANVLTF.

The chain joins TRBV5-1 to TRBJ1-2; the D gene is possibly TRBD1 (5 bases). Deletions cut 4 bases from V and 8 bases from J, with 12 bases between. Germline V lookup: CDR1 SGHRS, CDR2 YFSETQ. The CDR3 is made up of 12 amino acids. The CDR3 sequence: CASSLESGGYTF. CDR3 DNA: TGCGCCAGCAGCCTAGAGTCAGGGGGCTACACCTTC.

This clone showed up just once. The rearrangement uses TRBV5-8 and TRBJ2-1; 13 nucleotides align to TRBD2. V shed 4 bases, J shed 8 bases, and the junction held 9 bases outside the gene matches. The V gene's germline CDR1 is SGHTS and CDR2 YDEGEE. This CDR3 contains 16 residues. The CDR3 sequence: CASSIRLAGGIDEQFF. The DNA for the CDR3 is TGTGCCAGCAGCATAAGACTAGCGGGGGGCATCGATGAGCAGTTCTTC. The full variable domain, its missing parts supplied by reference TRBV5-8 and TRBJ2-1, is EAGVTQSPTHLIKTRGQQATLRCSPISGHTSVYWYQQALGLGLQFLLWYDEGEERNRGNFPPRFSGRQFPNYSSELNVNALELEDSALYLCASSIRLAGGIDEQFFGPGTRLTVL.

CDR3 protein: CASSVAGGVGQPQHF. The CDR3 bases are TGTGCCAGCAGCGTAGCTGGGGGGGTCGGGCAGCCCCAGCATTTT. The chain employs TRBV9 and TRBJ1-5, with D possibly TRBD1 on 5 matching bases. Germline CDR1 and CDR2: SGDLS and YYNGEE. The CDR3 is 15 amino acids. Trimming took off 0 bases at V and 7 bases at J, with 14 bases between the two ends. Filled out from reference TRBV9 and TRBJ1-5, the complete variable domain reads DSGVTQTPKHLITATGQRVTLRCSPRSGDLSVYWYQQSLDQGLQFLIQYYNGEERAKGNILERFSAQQFPDLHSELNLSSLELGDSALYFCASSVAGGVGQPQHFGDGTRLSIL.

The V call is TRBV5-1, the J call TRBJ1-1, with 8 positions matching TRBD1. CDR1 SGHRS and CDR2 YFSETQ come from the germline V gene. This CDR3 spans 15 amino acids. V lost 4 bases, J lost 5 bases, and 10 bases stayed unmatched. CDR3 residues: CASSVRQGSSTEAFF. The DNA of the CDR3 is TGCGCCAGCAGCGTGCGACAGGGGTCCTCAACTGAAGCTTTCTTT.

The chain is built from TRBV7-2 and TRBJ1-5; D possibly corresponds to TRBD1 (5 bases). The CDR3 covers 14 residues. V lost 5 bases to trimming and J lost 4 bases, with 12 bases between them. Germline V gives CDR1 SGHTA, CDR2 FQGNSA. CDR3: CASSQDRLNQPQHF. As DNA, the CDR3 is TGTGCCAGCAGCCAAGACAGACTTAATCAGCCCCAGCATTTT.

V is TRBV15 and J is TRBJ1-5; TRBD1 might be the D (5 bases). Germline values: CDR1 LNHNV, CDR2 YYDKDF (reference sequence). V shed 5 bases and J shed 2 bases, with 13 bases lying between them. There are 15 residues in the CDR3. CDR3 bases: TGTGCCACCAGCCCCTTTGGGGGGGGCAATCAGCCCCAGCATTTT. Protein product: CATSPFGGGNQPQHF.

The rearrangement links TRBV2 to TRBJ1-6; weak D call: TRBD1 (6 bases). V was trimmed by 3 bases and J by 6 bases, leaving 15 bases between them. Germline-derived CDR1 and CDR2 are SNHLY and FYNNEI. This CDR3 is built from 16 residues. CDR3: CASSDVGEGVNSPLHF. The CDR3 DNA reads TGTGCCAGCAGTGACGTCGGGGAGGGGGTTAATTCACCCCTCCACTTT.